This section outlines one T cell receptor (beta chain) sequence together with its context. Its antigen is not known. Germline CDR1 is LGHNA and CDR2 is YSLEER. The V end was cut by 3 bases, the J end by 1 base, with 7 bases between. The CDR3 consists of 14 residues. Described treatment: some 20 received Ad26.COV2.S at low or high dose, single or two shots; five or six received placebo; per-sample allocation not given. Following the first vaccine or placebo injection, samples were taken on day 63. Profiled with immunoSEQ multiplex PCR; TCRdb holds only in-frame clones, not every one. The sample has 350,000 to 550,000 clones, 75% to 90% seen once; the top ten hold about 2.5%. The entry originates in a study of Ad26.COV2.S vaccination and SARS-CoV-2 variants. Whole-study context: Of the COV1001 trial arms, the Ad26.COV2.S arm included the donor. The vaccine Ad26.COV2.S was put into the muscle once, or twice with 56 days between.

The study, taken as a whole, reports: Vaccine and placebo recipients had similar non-spike TCR breadth. Researchers cautioned that TCR breadth and depth analyses may have underestimated total T cell responses.

The clonotype comes from a person between 18 and 65 years old who received the Ad26.COV2.S COVID-19 vaccine or a placebo. The specimen was peripheral blood, collected in a trial of Ad26.COV2.S vaccine versus placebo. The chain has TRBV4-3 and TRBJ2-1; no clear D gene. The CDR3 reads CASSQGPSYNEQFF. The CDR3 DNA sequence: TGCGCCAGCAGCCAGGGCCCTTCCTACAATGAGCAGTTCTTC.